Sequencing of this T cell receptor (beta chain) was carried out in a study of post-analysis software for immune sequencing data. In the study overall: Relapsing-remitting, secondary progressive and progressive-relapsing forms made up the multiple sclerosis disease courses. Broader study findings: About 5 TRBV segments, including TRBV5-6, TRBV5-1 and TRBV20-1, were more frequent in patients than controls. Strong co-clustering by F measure linked samples that shared a preparation batch. For normalized Chao1 diversity, multiple sclerosis patients scored significantly lower than controls did.

This clonotype was recorded once. Its specificity is unknown. Each TCR beta cDNA library carried unique molecular identifiers. Approximately 0.5 million cDNA molecules were recovered from an input of about 0.95 to 11 million T cells. Each CDR3 protein gets one entry after TCRdb re-called the PCR reads with MiXCR. The sample consists of about 430,000 distinct CDR3 sequences, 30% to 45% of them appearing once. CDR1 is LNHNV and CDR2 is YYDKDF in the germline V gene (reference sequence). Trimming stripped 0 bases from V and 6 bases from J, with 8 bases between. CDR3 size: 13 residues. The receptor's source is a girl aged 2-10 years with multiple sclerosis. The chain combines TRBV15 with TRBJ1-1, with no clear D. The sequencing sample was made of blood. The CDR3 bases are TGTGCCACCAGCAGAGACCGGGGATCTGAAGCTTTCTTT. This translates into CATSRDRGSEAFF.